Following are 4 T cell receptor beta chains from one sample sequenced in a study of post-analysis software for immune sequencing data. The study, taken as a whole, reports: A handful of TRBV segments were significantly more frequent in patients than in controls. TRBV5-6, TRBV5-1 and TRBV20-1 were among these segments.

For these receptors, no antigen is known. Tagging with unique molecular identifiers was a feature of the TCR beta cDNA libraries. TCRdb re-called the PCR reads with MiXCR, one entry per CDR3 protein. Among 750,000 to 950,000 distinct CDR3 sequences listed, approximately 50% were seen once. The sequencing sample was made of blood. Source of these receptors: a girl under 18 with multiple sclerosis.

This clonotype came up a few times. The chain links TRBV20-1 to TRBJ1-2; D may be TRBD1 (5 bases). Trimming stripped 0 bases from V and 5 bases from J, with 7 bases between. The CDR3 is 12 residues long. CDR1 is DFQATT and CDR2 is SNEGSKA in the germline V gene (reference sequence). The CDR3 DNA follows: TGCAGTGCTAGAGATTCAGGGTATGGCTACACCTTC. Amino acid sequence: CSARDSGYGYTF.

This sequence joins TRBV5-1 and TRBJ2-2; 7 nucleotides line up with TRBD2. Trimming at V came to 3 bases and at J to 4 bases, leaving 6 bases not matched to a gene. The CDR3 is made up of 15 amino acids. The germline V gene encodes CDR1 SGHRS and CDR2 YFSETQ. CDR3 DNA: TGCGCCAGCAGCTCGGGAGGACAATTCACCGGGGAGCTGTTTTTT. Amino acid sequence: CASSSGGQFTGELFF.

In its sample, this clonotype was seen a few times. The chain is built from TRBV18 and TRBJ2-4; TRBD2 might be the D (6 bases). With the DNA end fitting TRBJ2-7 better, the J assignment may be wrong. The V gene's germline CDR1 is KGHSH and CDR2 LQKENI. The CDR3 is 16 residues long. CDR3 sequence (DNA): TGTGCCAGCTCACTCAAGACAGCGGACTATCACTACGAGCAGTACTTC. Amino acids: CASSLKTADYHYEQYF.

V is TRBV7-2 and J is TRBJ2-1; 8 bases are shared with TRBD2. V dropped 5 bases and J dropped 9; count of bases not matched to a gene: 18. The CDR3 has 17 residues. Germline CDR1 SGHTA, CDR2 FQGNSA. The CDR3 protein is CASSPLLGAGGPGEQFF. CDR3 DNA: TGTGCCAGCAGCCCCCTCCTTGGGGCGGGAGGACCCGGTGAGCAGTTCTTC.